This T cell receptor (beta chain) was obtained from a study of OX40 agonist ivuxolimab in advanced cancers. Study background: Patients treated during dose escalation were battling hepatocellular carcinoma, melanoma, renal cell or head and neck cancer. Among those enrolled, mean age was roughly 62 years (range about 23 to 85) and 75% to 90% were male.

On this clone: Antigen: not known.

Germline loops: CDR1 GTSNPN, CDR2 SVGIG (reference sequence). This CDR3 region has 17 residues. After removal of 1 base from V and 0 bases from J, the junction contained 6 bases not matched to a gene. Overall study findings and caveats: Researchers did not determine the expanded peripheral T cells' antigen specificity.

The repertoire was sequenced with immunoSEQ multiplex PCR; TCRdb's copy has only in-frame clones and lacks some. The data hold some 74,000 clones, with 85% to 90% observed a single time. The chain is built from TRBV30 and TRBJ2-6, with 7 bases matching TRBD1. The specimen comprised CD4+ or CD8+ T cells sorted from blood, sampled in a trial of the OX40 agonist ivuxolimab. The TCR originated in an adult with an advanced solid tumor such as melanoma, head and neck, liver or kidney cancer. CDR3 DNA: TGTGCCTGGAGTGCCGGGACAGCATTCTCTGGGGCCAACGTCCTGACTTTC. This translates into CAWSAGTAFSGANVLTF.